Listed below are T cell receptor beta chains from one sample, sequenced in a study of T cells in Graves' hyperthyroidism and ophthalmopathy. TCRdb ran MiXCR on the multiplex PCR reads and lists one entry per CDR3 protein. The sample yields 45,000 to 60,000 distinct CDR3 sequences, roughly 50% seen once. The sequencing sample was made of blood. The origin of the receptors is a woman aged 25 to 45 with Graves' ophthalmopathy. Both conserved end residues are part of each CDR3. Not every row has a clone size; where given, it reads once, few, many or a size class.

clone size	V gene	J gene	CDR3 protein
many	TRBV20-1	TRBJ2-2	CSASFQGSTGELFF
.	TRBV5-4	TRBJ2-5	CASSPRGGGRGAETQYF
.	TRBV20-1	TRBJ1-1	CSARGGSGTEAFF
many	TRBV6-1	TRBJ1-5	CASRTGAQPQHF
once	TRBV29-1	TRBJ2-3	CSSDTGRGHGADTQYF
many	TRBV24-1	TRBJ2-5	CATSGGLVNQETQYF
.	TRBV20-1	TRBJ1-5	CSARQGATTKPQHF
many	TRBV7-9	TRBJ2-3	CASSHPGLAGAGADTQYF
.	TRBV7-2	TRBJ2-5	CASSQDPSERETQYF
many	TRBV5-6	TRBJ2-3	CASSSAKRDRGDTQYF
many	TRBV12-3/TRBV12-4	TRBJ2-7	CASSQRGSYEQYF
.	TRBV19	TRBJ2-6	CASRQLGANVLTF
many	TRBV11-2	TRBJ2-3	CASSTQDRTQYF
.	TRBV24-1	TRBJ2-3	CATSEGGRATDTQYF
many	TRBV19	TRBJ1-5	CASSETPNQPQHF
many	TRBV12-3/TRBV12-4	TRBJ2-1	CASSHKLSSYNEQFF
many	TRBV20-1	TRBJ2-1	CSARKSGLAGHEQFF
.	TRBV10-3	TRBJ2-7	CAISDRVSYEQYF
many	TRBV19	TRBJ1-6	CASSSRGQNNSPLHF
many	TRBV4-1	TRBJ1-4	CASSPQLAATNEKLFF
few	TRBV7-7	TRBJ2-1	CASSPPGLAGGAYNEQFF
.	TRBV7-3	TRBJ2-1	CASSLVAGGHNEQFF
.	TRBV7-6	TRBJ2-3	CASSPGLAGSTTDTQYF
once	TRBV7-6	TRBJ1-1	CASSLARSQGWTEAFF
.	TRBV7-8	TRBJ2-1	CASSLEGLAGGEQFF
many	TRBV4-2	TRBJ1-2	CASSPQGEGFGYTF
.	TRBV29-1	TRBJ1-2	CSAEDRGGRESGYTF
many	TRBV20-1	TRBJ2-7	CSADRGGDSHEQYF
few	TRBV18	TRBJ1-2	CASSPGTGYGYTF
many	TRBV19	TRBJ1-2	CASSIQGYYGYTF
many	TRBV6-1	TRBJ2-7	CASSEGDTGVYEQYF
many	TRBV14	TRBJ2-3	CASSQDWGDTQYF
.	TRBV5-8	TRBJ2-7	CASSLPGGEQYF
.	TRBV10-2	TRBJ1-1	CAGSDGNTGAFF
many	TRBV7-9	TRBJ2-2	CASSPLLIGNPGGELFF
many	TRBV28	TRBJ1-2	CASSFFDGTGNYGYTF
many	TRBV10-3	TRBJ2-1	CAISESGEGRNEQFF
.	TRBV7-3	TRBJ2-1	CASSGTAGGGEQFF
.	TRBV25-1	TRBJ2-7	CASSARLAVRYEQYF
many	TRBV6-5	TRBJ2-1	CASSYYPGTSGLNEQFF
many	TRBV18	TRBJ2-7	CASSPPTGPYEQYF
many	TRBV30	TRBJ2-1	CAHREYNEQFF
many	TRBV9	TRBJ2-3	CASSPRGGRAGTDTQYF
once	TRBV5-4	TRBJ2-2	CASRSVGQDF
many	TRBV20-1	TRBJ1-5	CSARGDGYNQPQHF
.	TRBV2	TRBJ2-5	CASSYSSGTRETQYF
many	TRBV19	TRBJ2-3	CASSIESLITDTQYF